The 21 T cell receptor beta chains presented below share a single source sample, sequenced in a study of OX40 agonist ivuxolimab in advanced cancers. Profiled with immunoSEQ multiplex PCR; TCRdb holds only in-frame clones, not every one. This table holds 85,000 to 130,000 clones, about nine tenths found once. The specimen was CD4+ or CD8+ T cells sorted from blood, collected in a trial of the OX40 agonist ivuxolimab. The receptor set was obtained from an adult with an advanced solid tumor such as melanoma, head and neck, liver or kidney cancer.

CDR3 coding DNA: TGTGCCAGCAGCCAAGTTCGTACCTCGGATGGCTACACCTTC. It yields the protein CASSQVRTSDGYTF. The genes are TRBV4-2 and TRBJ1-2; D uncertain. Trimming shortened V by 1 base and J by 6 bases, and 12 bases separated the two germline ends. This CDR3 has 14 amino acids. Germline V gene data show CDR1 as LGHNA and CDR2 as YNFKEQ.

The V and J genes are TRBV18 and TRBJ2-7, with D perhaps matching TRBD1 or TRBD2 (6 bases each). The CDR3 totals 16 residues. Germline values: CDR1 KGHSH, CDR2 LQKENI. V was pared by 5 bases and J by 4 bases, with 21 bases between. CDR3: CASSFTGTRTIYEQYF. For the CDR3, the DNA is TGTGCCAGCTCATTCACCGGGACAAGGACTATATACGAGCAGTACTTC. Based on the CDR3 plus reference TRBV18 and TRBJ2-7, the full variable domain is NAGVMQNPRHLVRRRGQEARLRCSPMKGHSHVYWYRQLPEEGLKFMVYLQKENIIDESGMPKERFSAEFPKEGPSILRIQQVVRGDSAAYFCASSFTGTRTIYEQYFGPGTRLTVT.

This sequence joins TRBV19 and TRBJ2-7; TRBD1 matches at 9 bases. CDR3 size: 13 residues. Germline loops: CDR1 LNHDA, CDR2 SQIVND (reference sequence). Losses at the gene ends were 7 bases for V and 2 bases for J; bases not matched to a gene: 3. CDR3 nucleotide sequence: TGTGCCAGTAAAGGGACAGGGACCTACGAGCAGTACTTC. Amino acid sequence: CASKGTGTYEQYF.

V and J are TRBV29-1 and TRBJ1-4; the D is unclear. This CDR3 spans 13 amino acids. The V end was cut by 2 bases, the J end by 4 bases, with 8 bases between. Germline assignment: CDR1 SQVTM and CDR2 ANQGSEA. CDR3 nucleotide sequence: TGCAGCGTTGAATATACGAATAATGAAAAACTGTTTTTT. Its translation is CSVEYTNNEKLFF.

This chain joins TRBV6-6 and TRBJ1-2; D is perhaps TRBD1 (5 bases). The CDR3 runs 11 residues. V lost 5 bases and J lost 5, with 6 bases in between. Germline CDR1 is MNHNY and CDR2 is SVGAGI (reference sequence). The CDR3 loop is CASSGGYGYTF. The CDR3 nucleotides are TGTGCCAGCAGTGGGGGTTATGGCTACACCTTC.

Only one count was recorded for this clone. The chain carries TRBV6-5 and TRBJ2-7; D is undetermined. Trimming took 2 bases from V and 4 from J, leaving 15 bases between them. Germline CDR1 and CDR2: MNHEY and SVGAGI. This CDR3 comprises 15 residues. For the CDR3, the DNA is TGTGCCAGCAGTTACGGTGTGGGGTGGAATTACGAGCAGTACTTC. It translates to CASSYGVGWNYEQYF.

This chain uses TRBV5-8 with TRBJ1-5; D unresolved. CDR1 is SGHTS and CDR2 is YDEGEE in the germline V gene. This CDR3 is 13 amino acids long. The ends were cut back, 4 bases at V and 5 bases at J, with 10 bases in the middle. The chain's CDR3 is CASSRTFYQPQHF. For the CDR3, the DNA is TGTGCCAGCAGCCGGACCTTTTATCAGCCCCAGCATTTT.

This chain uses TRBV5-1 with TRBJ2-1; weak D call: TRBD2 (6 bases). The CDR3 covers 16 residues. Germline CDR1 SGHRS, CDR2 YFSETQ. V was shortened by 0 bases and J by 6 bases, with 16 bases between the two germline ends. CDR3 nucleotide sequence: TGCGCCAGCAGCTTGGGGCCGATGGGAGGCAGCAATGAGCAGTTCTTC. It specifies CASSLGPMGGSNEQFF.

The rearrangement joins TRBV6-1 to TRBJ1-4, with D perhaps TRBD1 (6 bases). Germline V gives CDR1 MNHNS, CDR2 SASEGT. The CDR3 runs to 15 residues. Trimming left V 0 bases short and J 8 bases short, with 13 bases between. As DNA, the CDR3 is TGTGCCAGCAGTGAAGCACAGGGTACAGGGGAAAAACTGTTTTTT. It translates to CASSEAQGTGEKLFF.

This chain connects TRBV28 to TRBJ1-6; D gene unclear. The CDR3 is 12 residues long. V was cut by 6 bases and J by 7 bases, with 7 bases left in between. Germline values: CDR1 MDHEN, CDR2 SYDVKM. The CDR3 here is CASRERNSPLHF. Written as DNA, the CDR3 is TGTGCCAGCAGGGAGCGGAATTCACCCCTCCACTTT.

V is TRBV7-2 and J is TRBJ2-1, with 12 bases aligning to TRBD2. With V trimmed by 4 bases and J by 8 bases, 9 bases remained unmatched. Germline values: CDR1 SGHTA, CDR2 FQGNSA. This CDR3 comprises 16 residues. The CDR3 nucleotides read TGTGCCAGCAGCTCGCAGACTAGCGGGAGAACCTATGAGCAGTTCTTC. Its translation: CASSSQTSGRTYEQFF.

The CDR3 coding sequence is TGTGCCAGCAGCGTACTCACTAGCGGGAGGGTTTTTTACGAGCAGTACTTC. This encodes CASSVLTSGRVFYEQYF. This chain connects TRBV11-2 to TRBJ2-7; 13 bases are shared with TRBD2. The CDR3 contains 17 residues. Germline V CDR1 and CDR2: SGHAT, FQNNGV. V was clipped by 5 bases and J by 4 bases; unmatched bases: 11.

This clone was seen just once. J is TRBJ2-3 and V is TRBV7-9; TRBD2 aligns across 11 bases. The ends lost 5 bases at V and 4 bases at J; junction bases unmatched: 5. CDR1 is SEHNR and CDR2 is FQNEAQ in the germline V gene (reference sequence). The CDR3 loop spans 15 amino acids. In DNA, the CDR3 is TGTGCCAGCAGCAAGGGACTAGCGGAGGCAGATACGCAGTATTTT. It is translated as CASSKGLAEADTQYF. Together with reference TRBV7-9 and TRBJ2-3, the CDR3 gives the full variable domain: DTGVSQNPRHKITKRGQNVTFRCDPISEHNRLYWYRQTLGQGPEFLTYFQNEAQLEKSRLLSDRFSAERPKGSFSTLEIQRTEQGDSAMYLCASSKGLAEADTQYFGPGTRLTVL.

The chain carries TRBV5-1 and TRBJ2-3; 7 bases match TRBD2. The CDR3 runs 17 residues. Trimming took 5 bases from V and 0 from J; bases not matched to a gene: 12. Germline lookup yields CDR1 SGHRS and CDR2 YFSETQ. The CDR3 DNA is TGCGCCAGCAGTTTGAGCGGGGTAACAACTAGCACAGATACGCAGTATTTT. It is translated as CASSLSGVTTSTDTQYF.

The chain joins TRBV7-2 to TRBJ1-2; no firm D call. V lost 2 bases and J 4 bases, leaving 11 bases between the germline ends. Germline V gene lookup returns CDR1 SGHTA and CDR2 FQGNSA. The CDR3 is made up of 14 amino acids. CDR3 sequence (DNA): TGTGCCAGCAGCTTAATTGTGGGAACCTATGGCTACACCTTC. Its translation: CASSLIVGTYGYTF.

CDR3 DNA sequence: TGTGCCACCAGCAGAGATAGGGACAGGCCCGGGGAGCTGTTTTTT. Translating gives CATSRDRDRPGELFF. The genes are TRBV15 and TRBJ2-2, with 8 positions matching TRBD1. Germline V gives CDR1 LNHNV, CDR2 YYDKDF (reference sequence). The CDR3 sequence is 15 residues long. Unmatched junction bases numbered 3, after V lost 0 bases and J lost 6 bases.

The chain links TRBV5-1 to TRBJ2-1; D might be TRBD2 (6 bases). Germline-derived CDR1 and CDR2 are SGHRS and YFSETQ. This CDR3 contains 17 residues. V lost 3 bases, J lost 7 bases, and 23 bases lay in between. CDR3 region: CASSYLSTSRSPNEQFF. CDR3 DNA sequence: TGCGCCAGCAGCTATCTTTCTACTAGCCGGAGCCCTAATGAGCAGTTCTTC.

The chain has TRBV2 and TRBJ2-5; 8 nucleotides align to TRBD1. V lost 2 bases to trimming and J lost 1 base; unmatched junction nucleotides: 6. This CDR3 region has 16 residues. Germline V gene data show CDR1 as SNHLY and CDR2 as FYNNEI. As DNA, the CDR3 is TGTGCCAGCAGTGAAAAGCCAGGGGGCTTCCAAGAGACCCAGTACTTC. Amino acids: CASSEKPGGFQETQYF. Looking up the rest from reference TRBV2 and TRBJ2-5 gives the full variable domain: EPEVTQTPSHQVTQMGQEVILRCVPISNHLYFYWYRQILGQKVEFLVSFYNNEISEKSEIFDDQFSVERPDGSNFTLKIRSTKLEDSAMYFCASSEKPGGFQETQYFGPGTRLLVL.

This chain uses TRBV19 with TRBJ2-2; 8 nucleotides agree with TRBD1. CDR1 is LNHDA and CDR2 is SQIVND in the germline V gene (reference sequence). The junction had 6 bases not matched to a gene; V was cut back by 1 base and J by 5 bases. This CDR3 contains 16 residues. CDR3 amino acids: CASSIVTGVLTGELFF. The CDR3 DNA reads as TGTGCCAGTAGTATAGTGACAGGGGTCTTAACCGGGGAGCTGTTTTTT. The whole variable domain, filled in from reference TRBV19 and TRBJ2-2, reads DGGITQSPKYLFRKEGQNVTLSCEQNLNHDAMYWYRQDPGQGLRLIYYSQIVNDFQKGDIAEGYSVSREKKESFPLTVTSAQKNPTAFYLCASSIVTGVLTGELFFGEGSRLTVL.

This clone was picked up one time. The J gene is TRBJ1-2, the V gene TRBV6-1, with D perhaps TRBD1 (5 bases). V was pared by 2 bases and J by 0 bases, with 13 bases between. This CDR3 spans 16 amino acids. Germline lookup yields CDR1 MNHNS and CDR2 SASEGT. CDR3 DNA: TGTGCCAGCAGTGAACGGCGGGGCCGTACTAACTATGGCTACACCTTC. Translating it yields CASSERRGRTNYGYTF.

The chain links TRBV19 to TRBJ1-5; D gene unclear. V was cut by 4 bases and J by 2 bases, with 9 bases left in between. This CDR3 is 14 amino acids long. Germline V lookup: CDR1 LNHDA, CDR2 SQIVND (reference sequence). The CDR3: CASSSLLGNQPQHF. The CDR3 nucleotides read TGTGCCAGTAGTAGTCTCCTTGGCAATCAGCCCCAGCATTTT.